The 11 T cell receptor beta chains listed next were all sequenced from one sample in a study of T cells after yellow fever vaccination. TCRdb re-analysed the 5' RACE reads in MiXCR, keeping a single row per CDR3 protein. Of roughly 48,000 distinct CDR3 sequences in the sample, less than 8.5% were seen once. Sequenced here: CD8+ T cells not binding an NS4B(214-222) dextramer, sorted from PBMCs, sampled roughly 47 days after the first yellow fever vaccination. The receptors stem from a man between 18 and 29 years old who received the YFV17D yellow fever vaccine.

This sequence joins TRBV5-5 and TRBJ2-7; perhaps TRBD1 as D (5 bases). Trimming shortened V by 9 bases and J by 2 bases, and 21 bases separated the two germline ends. Germline CDR1 is SGHKS and CDR2 is YYEKEE (reference sequence). CDR3 length: 15 amino acids. The DNA for the CDR3 is TGTGCCAACAGAAGAGCAGGGTCTCTTCCCTACGAGCAGTACGTC. Translation gives CANRRAGSLPYEQYV.

This clonotype was seen ten or more times. The V and J genes are TRBV12-3 or TRBV12-4 and TRBJ2-7; TRBD1 matches 9 bases. This CDR3 is 13 amino acids long. Unmatched junction bases numbered 4, after V lost 4 bases and J lost 6 bases. CDR3 sequence (DNA): TGTGCCAGCAGTTGGACAGGGGTAGGCGAGCAGTACGTC. Translating gives CASSWTGVGEQYV.

In its sample, this clonotype was seen many times. The CDR3 sequence: CASSLRGTGELFF. The CDR3 nucleotides read TGTGCCAGCAGCTTGAGGGGAACCGGGGAGCTGTTTTTT. The J gene is TRBJ2-2, the V gene TRBV11-3; D may match TRBD1 or TRBD2 (5 bases each). The CDR3 sequence is 13 residues long. The V end was cut by 3 bases, the J end by 5 bases, with 7 bases between. Germline CDR1 reads SGHNT; CDR2 reads YENEEA.

The table lists this clonotype with a count of one. The junction shows a germline mismatch at one end, possibly a read error. The J gene is TRBJ2-6, the V gene TRBV4-3; D is perhaps TRBD1 (6 bases). Per germline, CDR1 LGHNA and CDR2 YSLEER. CDR3 size: 15 residues. The chain's CDR3 is CASSQQGSGANVLIF. In DNA, the CDR3 is TGCGCCAGCAGTCAACAGGGATCTGGGGCCAACGTCCTGATTTTC.

This clonotype has a count of ten or more. The chain has TRBV5-5 and TRBJ1-5; D uncertain. CDR1 and CDR2 from the germline V gene are SGHKS and YYEKEE (reference sequence). The CDR3 is 15 residues long. Deletions cut 0 bases from V and 0 bases from J, with 7 bases between. The DNA of the CDR3 is TGTGCCAGCAGCTTGGAGTTAAGTAGCAATCAGCCCCAGCATTTT. Translating gives CASSLELSSNQPQHF. Supplemented by reference TRBV5-5 and TRBJ1-5, the full variable domain reads DAGVTQSPTHLIKTRGQQVTLRCSPISGHKSVSWYQQVLGQGPQFIFQYYEKEERGRGNFPDRFSARQFPNYSSELNVNALLLGDSALYLCASSLELSSNQPQHFGDGTRLSIL.

This clonotype was seen ten or more times. The V and J genes are TRBV12-3 or TRBV12-4 and TRBJ1-6, with D unclear. There are 15 residues in the CDR3. V shed 3 bases and J shed 0 bases, with 6 bases lying between them. The CDR3 is CASSLASSYNSPLHF. In DNA form, the CDR3 reads TGTGCCAGCAGTTTGGCTAGCTCCTATAATTCACCCCTCCACTTT.

In this sample, this clonotype turned up many times. The chain combines TRBV4-3 with TRBJ2-7; no reliable D call. CDR1 and CDR2 (germline): LGHNA, YSLEER. The CDR3 length is 12 residues. Trimming pared 0 bases from V and 9 bases from J, leaving 9 bases between. The CDR3 loop is CASSQDLGLQYF. Written as DNA, the CDR3 is TGCGCCAGCAGCCAAGATTTGGGCTTGCAGTACTTC.

A note on this clonotype: This clone may be a read error of a much larger clone one base away. The chain uses TRBV19 and TRBJ2-1; tentative D call: TRBD2 (5 bases). V was cut by 8 bases and J by 4 bases, with 12 bases left in between. The CDR3 is made up of 13 amino acids. Germline CDR1 is LNHDA and CDR2 is SQIVND (reference sequence). CDR3 nucleotides: TGTGCCAGTCAAACACGAGGGTACAATGAGCAGTTCTTC. Its protein product is CASQTRGYNEQFF. The variable domain in full, with the rest retrieved from reference TRBV19 and TRBJ2-1, is DGGITQSPKYLFRKEGQNVTLSCEQNLNHDAMYWYRQDPGQGLRLIYYSQIVNDFQKGDIAEGYSVSREKKESFPLTVTSAQKNPTAFYLCASQTRGYNEQFFGPGTRLTVL.

This clonotype was observed a few times. The V gene is TRBV27, the J gene TRBJ1-1, with D possibly being TRBD1 (6 bases). The CDR3 is made up of 14 amino acids. Germline assignment: CDR1 MNHEY and CDR2 SMNVEV (reference sequence). V was cut by 2 bases and J by 4 bases, with 11 bases left in between. As DNA, the CDR3 is TGTGCCAGCAGTTTAGATGGGGGCGGCACTGAAGCTTTCTTT. Translating gives CASSLDGGGTEAFF.

Here the CDR3 reads CASSYGTDGEKLFF. The CDR3, as DNA: TGTGCCAGCAGTTACGGGACAGATGGGGAAAAACTGTTTTTT. The rearrangement joins TRBV6-5 to TRBJ1-4; 7 nucleotides match TRBD1. This CDR3 has 14 residues. Trimming took 2 bases from V and 8 from J; bases not matched to a gene: 5. CDR1 and CDR2 from the germline V gene are MNHEY and SVGAGI.

This clonotype was detected ten times or more. The chain recombines TRBV5-6 with TRBJ2-7; D could derive from TRBD1 or TRBD2 (6 bases each). Deletions cut 1 base from V and 5 bases from J, with 16 bases between. Germline-derived CDR1 and CDR2 are SGHDT and YYEEEE. This CDR3 has 15 amino acids. The CDR3 nucleotides read TGTGCCAGCAGCTTGTGGGGGGCGAGTCTCCACGAGCAGTACTTC. It specifies CASSLWGASLHEQYF.